This T cell receptor beta chain was recovered during a study of T cell repertoires in cytomegalovirus infection (dated by TCRdb to about 2019). Concerning the study at large: Recently identified HLA-C-restricted CMV epitopes, whose presentation resists viral immunomodulation, were targeted by peptide stimulations together with well-studied HLA-B-restricted epitopes. The HLA type of each donor mattered for the analysis, because public TCR beta signatures pointed to carriage of CMV infection along with the matching HLA type. Study-level results and caveats: In both this cohort and an independent approximately 350-donor cohort, the cumulative frequency of public TCR beta family members distinguished carriers of CMV infection plus the relevant HLA type. The ex vivo response was dominated by HLA-C-restricted CMV-specific TCR beta clonotypes, which also provided the single most frequent clonotype in two of eight donors.

Sequenced on an Illumina HiSeq 1500. TCRdb reprocessing: public reads trimmed at Q25 with fastp, clones called with MiXCR, in-frame beta chains kept. Each entry is one CDR3 protein sequence, shown with its most common DNA and genes. The sample records approximately 220,000 distinct CDR3 sequences, about 38% of which are singletons. The top ten constitute around 64% of the sample. Between the V and J ends, shortened by 8 bases and 2 bases respectively, the junction contains 13 bases. There are 13 amino acids in the CDR3, from cysteine to phenylalanine inclusive. This entry keeps only the CDR3 DNA: 39 bases, framed from base 1. Via the germline V gene (reference sequence), CDR1 is SEHNR and CDR2 FQNEAQ. Reading the label with the study, this specimen's treatment or condition is: in vitro stimulation with specific CMV peptide epitopes to enrich CMV-specific T cells. This clonotype was seen just once. Its antigen remains undetermined. Per-base qualities were not stored, and no clone one base away is much larger. A single read is weak support.

The sequence derives from a human donor in good health (CMV status not recorded). Some clones in this sample may be carry-over from other donors' samples. The chain was built from TRBV7-9 and TRBJ2-7; the D gene assignment is ambiguous. The sequences come from CD8+ T cells from cultured PBMCs, collected from culture after CMV antigen stimulation. The CDR3 has the sequence CASLLDGTYEQYF. The sequenced DNA is TGTGCCAGCCTCCTGGACGGAACCTACGAGCAGTACTTC.